What follows is one T cell receptor beta chain and its context. Germline V lookup: CDR1 MDHEN, CDR2 SYDVKM. The V end lost 6 bases, the J end lost 7 bases, and 13 bases lay between the germline ends. This CDR3 region has 13 residues. Sorted-subset replicate PCRs used 200 ng DNA, approximately 30,000 T cell genomes. Some clones are missing from TCRdb's copy, which holds only in-frame ones; the method was immunoSEQ multiplex PCR. Among about 120,000 clones listed, about 67% were seen once. The data belong to a study of shared clonotypes between healthy human individuals. Study context: Aged between 18 and 49, the donors were two women and three men. Researchers assigned three CD4 naive, three CD4 memory, two CD8 naive and one CD8 memory plate to each donor.

Sequencing input: memory CD8+ T cells sorted from blood. The subset was: CD45RO+ cells pooled with CCR7-negative TemRA cells. The chain carries TRBV28 and TRBJ2-4; the D is unclear. The source of this sequence is a woman in her twenties or thirties in good health. The CDR3 nucleotides read TGTGCCAGCAGCCCTGTTTTCGCTAACATTCAGTACTTC. The encoded protein is CASSPVFANIQYF.